The rows below give T cell receptor beta chains drawn from one sample of a study of vaccination and CD4 T cells after COVID-19. TCRdb recomputed calls from the PCR reads with MiXCR, one row per CDR3 protein. The data contain 3,000 to 4,500 distinct CDR3 sequences, around 20% of them seen just once; the ten biggest clones take up about 19%. The antigens of these receptors remain unknown. The sample comprised CD4+ T cells from blood, cultured in vitro. These receptors came from a human donor who had recovered from COVID-19. Each CDR3 is given with its conserved first and last residue. A D gene is named only where the DNA matches it firmly. The size entry is marked missing in some rows and otherwise reads once, few, many or a size class.

15	TRBD2	TRBV5-4	TRBJ2-5	NA	TGTGCCAGCAGCTTGGAGGGACTAGGGGAAGAGACCCAGTACTTC	CASSLEGLGEETQYF
13	TRBD1	TRBV5-6	TRBJ1-2	few	TGTGCCAGCAGCTGGGACAGAACGTCGGGCTACACCTTC	CASSWDRTSGYTF
16	NA	TRBV2	TRBJ1-2	once	TGTGCCAGCAGTATCCAAAGTAGGACAGCGTCGGGAGGCTACACCTTC	CASSIQSRTASGGYTF
16	TRBD2	TRBV5-1	TRBJ2-5	medium-sized	TGCGCCAGCAGCAAGTATAGCGGGGGGAACCAAGAGACCCAGTACTTC	CASSKYSGGNQETQYF
13	NA	TRBV30	TRBJ1-6	few	TGTGCCTGGCGACAGCAAGATAATTCACCCCTCCACTTT	CAWRQQDNSPLHF
14	NA	TRBV2	TRBJ1-3	few	TGTGCCAGCAGCCGGTTCCCCCTCGGAAACACCATATATTTT	CASSRFPLGNTIYF
15	NA	TRBV7-2	TRBJ2-5	NA	TGTGCCAGCGGCCCTGGGACCAGGGGAGTCGAGACCCAGTACTTC	CASGPGTRGVETQYF
15	TRBD1	TRBV6-1	TRBJ2-7	few	TGTGCCAGCAGCGTTGGGCAGGGGGCCTACTACGAGCAGTACTTC	CASSVGQGAYYEQYF
15	TRBD1	TRBV2	TRBJ2-3	medium-sized	TGTGCCAGCACCTCGGACGGTGTGGTACAGGGGACGCAGTATTTT	CASTSDGVVQGTQYF
15	NA	TRBV6-1	TRBJ1-6	NA	TGTGCCAGCAGTGAAGCTATCTTTCCTAATTCACCCCTCCACTTT	CASSEAIFPNSPLHF
15	NA	TRBV12-3/TRBV12-4	TRBJ1-6	NA	TGTGCCAGCAGTCCGGCCGGGTCGTCGCGGTCACCCCTCCACTTT	CASSPAGSSRSPLHF
17	NA	TRBV6-5	TRBJ1-5	few	TGTGCCAGCAGTTCCAATGTGGGAGGGGTACAAATCAGGCCCCAGCATTTT	CASSSNVGGVQIRPQHF
14	TRBD1	TRBV20-1	TRBJ2-3	NA	TGCAGTGTTGGGACAGGGAGACACACAGATACGCAGTATTTT	CSVGTGRHTDTQYF
13	NA	TRBV5-1	TRBJ1-1	NA	TGCGCCAGCAGGAGGACAGAGAACACTGAAGCTTTCTTT	CASRRTENTEAFF
12	NA	TRBV6-1	TRBJ2-2	NA	TGTGCCAGCAGCCGCCAGAGGGGGGAGCTGTTTTTT	CASSRQRGELFF
15	TRBD1	TRBV20-1	TRBJ1-1	few	TGCAGTGCTTCCGGGACAGGGGGCGCAGGCACTGAAGCTTTCTTT	CSASGTGGAGTEAFF
13	NA	TRBV30	TRBJ1-5	medium-sized	TGTGCCTGGAGTCGTTCGGAAGGACTGCTAATGCATTTT	CAWSRSEGLLMHF
14	TRBD1	TRBV19	TRBJ1-3	NA	TGTGCCAGTGGACAGGGGGCAGTTGAAAACACCATATATTTT	CASGQGAVENTIYF
15	TRBD1	TRBV4-1	TRBJ2-5	NA	TGCGCCAGCAGCCCGGACAGGGGGCAGTGGGAGACCCAGTACTTC	CASSPDRGQWETQYF
14	NA	TRBV20-1	TRBJ1-4	NA	TGCAGTGCTAGACCCGGGTCAACTAATGAAAAACTGTTTTTT	CSARPGSTNEKLFF
14	TRBD2	TRBV2	TRBJ2-3	NA	TGTGCCAGCAACCCTCTAGCGGTGGGGAGTACGCAGTATTTT	CASNPLAVGSTQYF
18	TRBD2	TRBV2	TRBJ2-3	NA	TGTGCCAGCAGGTCCCCTAGCGGGGAGCATACTAGCACAGATACGCAGTATTTT	CASRSPSGEHTSTDTQYF
16	TRBD1	TRBV11-3	TRBJ2-5	NA	TGTGCCAGCAGCACCTCGACAGGGAGAGGACGAGAGACCCAGTACTTC	CASSTSTGRGRETQYF
17	TRBD2	TRBV20-1	TRBJ2-3	NA	TGCAGTGCTAAAGGGCTTAGCGGGGGGGCGGGCACAGATACGCAGTATTTT	CSAKGLSGGAGTDTQYF
16	NA	TRBV21-1	TRBJ2-2	large	TGTGCCAGCAGCAAATCACTAGCGGGGTACACCGGGGAGCTGTTTTTT	CASSKSLAGYTGELFF
18	NA	TRBV21-1	TRBJ2-5	large	TGTGCCAGCAGCAAAGTGCCTAGCGGCGGAATAAAGCAAGAGACCCAGTACTTC	CASSKVPSGGIKQETQYF
11	NA	TRBV14	TRBJ2-7	few	TGTGCCAGCGGGCAAGGATCTAAGCAGTACTTC	CASGQGSKQYF
15	NA	TRBV25-1	TRBJ2-5	NA	TGTGCCAGCAGTGAAGGGAGGTGGGGCCAAGAGACCCAGTACTTC	CASSEGRWGQETQYF
13	TRBD1	TRBV12-3/TRBV12-4	TRBJ1-2	few	TGTGCCAGCAGGGGGACAGGGGGGACTGGCTACACCTTC	CASRGTGGTGYTF
12	NA	TRBV5-4	TRBJ1-3	once	TGTGCCAGCAGCTTGTACGGAGGTACCATATATTTT	CASSLYGGTIYF
13	NA	TRBV11-3	TRBJ2-4	few	TGTGCCAGCAGCTTAGGTGCTGACAACATTCAGTACTTC	CASSLGADNIQYF
17	TRBD2	TRBV12-5	TRBJ2-3	NA	TGTGCTAGTGGTTTGGGGACTAGCACAACTTTGGGGGATACGCAGTATTTT	CASGLGTSTTLGDTQYF
15	NA	TRBV5-1	TRBJ1-1	few	TGCGCCAGCAGCGAAATAGTGGGGGTGAACACTGAAGCTTTCTTT	CASSEIVGVNTEAFF
11	NA	TRBV6-5	TRBJ2-5	medium-sized	TGTGCCAGCAGTTACGCAGAGACCCAGTACTTC	CASSYAETQYF
19	NA	TRBV5-1	TRBJ2-1	NA	TGCGCCAGCAGCACCCGGTTGGGCAGGGCTCCGTTGAGCGACAATGAGCAGTTCTTC	CASSTRLGRAPLSDNEQFF
18	NA	TRBV1	TRBJ2-1	NA	TGCACCAGCAGCCAAGAAAGGACAGCCTTTGAGGAGGACGATGAGCAGTTCTTC	CTSSQERTAFEEDDEQFF
14	NA	TRBV18	TRBJ1-2	medium-sized	TGTGCCAGCTCACCGGACAGCCGGCGGGGTGGCTACACCTTC	CASSPDSRRGGYTF
15	TRBD1	TRBV30	TRBJ2-7	NA	TGTGCCTGGAGTGCCAAATCGACAGGGTTTGGCGAGCAGTACTTC	CAWSAKSTGFGEQYF
15	TRBD1	TRBV6-7	TRBJ1-5	NA	TGTGCCAGCAATGGGCAGGCAGGGGGAAATCAGCCCCAGCATTTT	CASNGQAGGNQPQHF
13	TRBD1	TRBV27	TRBJ1-2	medium-sized	TGTGCCAGGGCCTCGGGACAGGGTGACGGCTACACCTTC	CARASGQGDGYTF
15	TRBD1	TRBV11-3	TRBJ2-5	medium-sized	TGTGCCAGCAGCCGTCCGGGACAGGGAGGAGAGACCCAGTACTTC	CASSRPGQGGETQYF